This T cell receptor (beta chain) originates from a study of PD-L1 blockade in urothelial cancer. Study information: Anywhere from 0 to 3 prior chemotherapy regimens had been received by patients. Blood drawn 3 weeks (second dose) and 6 weeks after treatment start was analyzed. Blood samples contained a median roughly 150,000 T cells.

Time point indicated: pretreatment peripheral blood. Generated by immunoSEQ multiplex PCR, the TCRdb table keeps only in-frame clones and is missing some. The sample lists roughly 77,000 clones, roughly 84% occurring once. Findings and limits, study-wide: Pretreatment clonality of the blood TCR repertoire below the median was predictive of superior survival.

For this clone: The antigen remains undetermined.

Germline CDR1 reads LNHDA; CDR2 reads SQIVND (reference sequence). CDR3 length equals 14 residues. Trimming pared 3 bases from V and 8 bases from J, leaving 17 bases between. This chain connects TRBV19 to TRBJ2-7, with a weak D call TRBD2 (6 bases). The sequence derives from a woman aged 65 to 85 with urothelial cancer. Sample: PBMCs, taken around atezolizumab (anti-PD-L1) treatment. The CDR3 spells CASSMTFSGVQQYF. The CDR3 DNA reads TGTGCCAGTAGTATGACATTTTCGGGAGTCCAGCAGTACTTC.